This T cell receptor (beta chain) derives from a study of cytomegalovirus exposure and HLA in healthy donors. Germline V gives CDR1 MNHEY, CDR2 SMNVEV (reference sequence). This CDR3 is built from 16 residues. The V gene end was trimmed by 5 bases and the J gene end by 4 bases; junction bases not matched to a gene: 10. PCR used 60 Vbeta primers and 13 Jbeta primers. TCRdb's table, derived via immunoSEQ multiplex PCR, lists solely in-frame clones and lacks some. The sample has about 130,000 clones, 65% to 80% seen once. Sequences were obtained from PBMCs. The receptor was derived from a woman aged 60-75 years in good health and CMV-seropositive. V is TRBV27 and J is TRBJ1-2; 10 bases fit TRBD1. CDR3 DNA sequence: TGTGCCAGCAGTAGACAGGGGGCGATACCCGGCTATGGCTACACCTTC. Amino acid sequence: CASSRQGAIPGYGYTF.